This T cell receptor beta chain was retrieved from a study of blood T cell repertoires in COVID-19. In the authors' methods: Amplification with reference gene primers provided the estimates of nucleated cell counts. Profiled with immunoSEQ multiplex PCR; TCRdb holds only in-frame clones, not every one. V and J calls plus clone size are reproduced from that table; the DNA served to infer D and trimming. The repertoire holds 200,000 to 250,000 clones, with about 90% as singletons. The sequenced material came from PBMCs or T cells enriched from blood (not recorded which). This clonotype originated in a woman younger than 45 who had been exposed to COVID-19.

CDR3 sequence reads: CASSRIRGSIAGELFF. CDR3 DNA: TGTGCCAGTAGTAGGATTCGCGGGAGCATCGCCGGGGAGCTGTTTTTT. The chain combines TRBV19 with TRBJ2-2, with 7 nucleotides matching TRBD2. V lost 4 bases to trimming and J lost 6 bases; unmatched junction nucleotides: 11. Germline CDR1 reads LNHDA; CDR2 reads SQIVND (reference sequence). This CDR3 is built from 16 residues.